The clone carrying this TCR beta chain was recorded a few times. This entry comes from a study of beta chain features in type 1 diabetes. The germline V gene encodes CDR1 SGDLS and CDR2 YYNGEE. The CDR3 covers 16 residues. The V and J ends lost 1 base and 0 bases, in that order; junction bases with no gene match: 5. Expressed TCRB transcripts were sequenced because the isolated RNA had all been reverse transcribed beforehand. Method: immunoSEQ multiplex PCR; TCRdb's copy keeps in-frame clones and lacks some. The sample lists some 230,000 clones, about 9.3% occurring once. Sequencing was performed on naive CD4+ T cells from blood. The origin of this receptor is a woman younger than 30 in good health. V gene TRBV9 combines with J gene TRBJ2-7, with 9 bases lining up with TRBD2. CDR3 in DNA: TGTGCCAGCAGCGTAATGAGCGGGAGGAGCTCCTACGAGCAGTACTTC. Its translation: CASSVMSGRSSYEQYF. The full variable domain, rest sourced from reference TRBV9 and TRBJ2-7, is DSGVTQTPKHLITATGQRVTLRCSPRSGDLSVYWYQQSLDQGLQFLIQYYNGEERAKGNILERFSAQQFPDLHSELNLSSLELGDSALYFCASSVMSGRSSYEQYFGPGTRLTVT.